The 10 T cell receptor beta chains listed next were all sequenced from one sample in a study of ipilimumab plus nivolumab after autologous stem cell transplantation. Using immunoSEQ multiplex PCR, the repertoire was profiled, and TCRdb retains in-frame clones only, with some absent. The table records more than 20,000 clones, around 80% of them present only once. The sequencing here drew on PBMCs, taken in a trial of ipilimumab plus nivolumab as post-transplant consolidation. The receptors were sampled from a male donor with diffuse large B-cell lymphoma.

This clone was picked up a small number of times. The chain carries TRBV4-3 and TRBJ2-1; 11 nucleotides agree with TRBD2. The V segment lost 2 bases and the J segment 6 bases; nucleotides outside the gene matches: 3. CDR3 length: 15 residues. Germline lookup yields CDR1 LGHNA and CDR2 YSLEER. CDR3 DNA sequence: TGCGCCAGCAGCCAATCTAGCGGGGGGACCAATGAGCAGTTCTTC. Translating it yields CASSQSSGGTNEQFF.

CDR3 DNA sequence: TGTGCCATCAGTGACACGACAGGGGGAGGCGAGCAGTACTTC. Translated, it gives CAISDTTGGGEQYF. V gene TRBV10-3 combines with J gene TRBJ2-7, with 9 bases fitting TRBD1. J lost 6 bases, V lost 3 bases, and 6 bases had no gene match. The CDR3 spans 14 residues. Germline values: CDR1 ENHRY, CDR2 SYGVKD.

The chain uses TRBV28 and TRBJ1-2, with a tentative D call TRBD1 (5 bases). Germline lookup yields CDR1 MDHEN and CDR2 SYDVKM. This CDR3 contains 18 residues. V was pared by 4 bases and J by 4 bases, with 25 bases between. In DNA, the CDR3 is TGTGCCAGCAGTTCAAACTACAGGAGCCGTCGGCCCAGCTATGGCTACACCTTC. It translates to CASSSNYRSRRPSYGYTF.

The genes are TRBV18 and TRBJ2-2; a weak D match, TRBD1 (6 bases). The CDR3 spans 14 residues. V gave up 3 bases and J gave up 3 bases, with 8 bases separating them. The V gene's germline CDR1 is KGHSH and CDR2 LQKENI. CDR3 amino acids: CASSPTGYTGELFF. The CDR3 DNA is TGTGCCAGCTCACCCACAGGGTACACCGGGGAGCTGTTTTTT.

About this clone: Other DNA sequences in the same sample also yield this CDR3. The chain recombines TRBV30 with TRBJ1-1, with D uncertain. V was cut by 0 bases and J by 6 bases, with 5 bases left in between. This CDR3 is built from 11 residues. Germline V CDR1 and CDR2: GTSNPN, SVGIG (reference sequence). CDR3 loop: CAWSVLSEAFF. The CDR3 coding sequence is TGTGCCTGGAGTGTATTATCTGAAGCTTTCTTT. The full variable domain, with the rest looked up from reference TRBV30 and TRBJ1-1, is SQTIHQWPATLVQPVGSPLSLECTVEGTSNPNLYWYRQAAGRGLQLLFYSVGIGQISSEVPQNLSASRPQDRQFILSSKKLLLSDSGFYLCAWSVLSEAFFGQGTRLTVV.

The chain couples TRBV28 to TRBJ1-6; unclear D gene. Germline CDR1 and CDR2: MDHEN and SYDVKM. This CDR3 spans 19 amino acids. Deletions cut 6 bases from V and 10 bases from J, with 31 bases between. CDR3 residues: CASSPLLRPAQVTRSPLHF. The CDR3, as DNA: TGTGCCAGCAGCCCACTACTCAGACCCGCCCAGGTTACTAGATCACCCCTCCACTTT.

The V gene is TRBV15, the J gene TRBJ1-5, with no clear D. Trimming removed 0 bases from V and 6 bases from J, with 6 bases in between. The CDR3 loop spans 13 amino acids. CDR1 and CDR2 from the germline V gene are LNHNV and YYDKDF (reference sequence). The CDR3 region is CATSRESRQPQHF. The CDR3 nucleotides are TGTGCCACCAGCAGAGAGAGCCGTCAGCCCCAGCATTTT. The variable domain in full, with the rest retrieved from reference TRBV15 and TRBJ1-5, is DAMVIQNPRYQVTQFGKPVTLSCSQTLNHNVMYWYQQKSSQAPKLLFHYYDKDFNNEADTPDNFQSRRPNTSFCFLDIRSPGLGDTAMYLCATSRESRQPQHFGDGTRLSIL.

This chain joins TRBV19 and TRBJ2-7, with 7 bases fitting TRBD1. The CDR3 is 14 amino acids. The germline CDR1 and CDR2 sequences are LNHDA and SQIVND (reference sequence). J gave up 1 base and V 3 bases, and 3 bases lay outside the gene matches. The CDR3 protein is CASSMTGTSYEQYF. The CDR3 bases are TGTGCCAGTAGTATGACAGGGACGTCCTACGAGCAGTACTTC. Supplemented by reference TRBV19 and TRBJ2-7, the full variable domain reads DGGITQSPKYLFRKEGQNVTLSCEQNLNHDAMYWYRQDPGQGLRLIYYSQIVNDFQKGDIAEGYSVSREKKESFPLTVTSAQKNPTAFYLCASSMTGTSYEQYFGPGTRLTVT.

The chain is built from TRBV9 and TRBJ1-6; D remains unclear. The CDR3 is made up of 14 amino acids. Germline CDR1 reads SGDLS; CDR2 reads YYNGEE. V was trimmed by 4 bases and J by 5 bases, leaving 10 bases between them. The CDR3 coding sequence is TGTGCCAGCAGCCAAGACATACATAATTCACCCCTCCACTTT. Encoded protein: CASSQDIHNSPLHF.

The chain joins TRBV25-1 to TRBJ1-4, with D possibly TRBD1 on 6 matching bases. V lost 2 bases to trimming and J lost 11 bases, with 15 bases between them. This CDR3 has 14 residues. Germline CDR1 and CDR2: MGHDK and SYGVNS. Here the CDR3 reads CASSERGALVKLFF. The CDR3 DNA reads TGTGCCAGCAGTGAAAGGGGGGCCTTGGTTAAACTGTTTTTT. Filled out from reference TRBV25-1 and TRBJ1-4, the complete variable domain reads EADIYQTPRYLVIGTGKKITLECSQTMGHDKMYWYQQDPGMELHLIHYSYGVNSTEKGDLSSESTVSRIRTEHFPLTLESARPSHTSQYLCASSERGALVKLFFGSGTQLSVL.